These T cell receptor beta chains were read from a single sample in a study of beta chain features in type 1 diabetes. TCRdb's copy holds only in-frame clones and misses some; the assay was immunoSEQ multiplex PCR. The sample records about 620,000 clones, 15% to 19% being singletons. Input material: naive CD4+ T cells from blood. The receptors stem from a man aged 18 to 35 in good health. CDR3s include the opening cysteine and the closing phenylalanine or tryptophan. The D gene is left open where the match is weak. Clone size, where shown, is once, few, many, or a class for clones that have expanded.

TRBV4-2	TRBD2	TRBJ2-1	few	CASSQTSGRANEQFF	TGTGCCAGCAGCCAGACTAGCGGGAGGGCCAATGAGCAGTTCTTC
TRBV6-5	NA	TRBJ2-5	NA	CASSYSSSRTQETQYF	TGTGCCAGCAGTTACTCGTCTAGCCGCACACAAGAGACCCAGTACTTC
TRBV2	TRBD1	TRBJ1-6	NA	CASSLGQGANSPLHF	TGTGCCAGCAGCTTGGGACAGGGGGCTAATTCACCCCTCCACTTT
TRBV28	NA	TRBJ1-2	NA	CASRLGQNYGYTF	TGTGCCAGCAGACTCGGACAGAACTATGGCTACACCTTC
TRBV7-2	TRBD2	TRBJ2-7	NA	CASSRASGSGAYEQYF	TGTGCCAGCAGTCGTGCAAGTGGTAGCGGGGCCTACGAGCAGTACTTC
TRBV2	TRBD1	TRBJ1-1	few	CASRGQFGLLDFLEAFF	TGTGCCAGCAGGGGACAGTTTGGGCTCCTCGATTTCCTAGAAGCTTTCTTT
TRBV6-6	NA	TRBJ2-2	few	CASSYTQNTGELFF	TGTGCCAGCAGTTATACTCAGAACACCGGGGAGCTGTTTTTT
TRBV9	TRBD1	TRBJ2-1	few	CASSVGAVTGALLQFF	TGTGCCAGCAGCGTAGGAGCGGTAACAGGGGCCTTACTGCAGTTCTTC
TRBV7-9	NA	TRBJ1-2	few	CASSPGSYGYTF	TGTGCCAGCAGCCCAGGATCCTATGGCTACACCTTC
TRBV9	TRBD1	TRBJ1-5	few	CASSVGWTGNQPQHF	TGTGCCAGCAGCGTAGGCTGGACAGGAAATCAGCCCCAGCATTTT
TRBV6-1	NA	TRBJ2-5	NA	CASSQETQYF	TGTGCCAGCTCCCAAGAGACCCAGTACTTC
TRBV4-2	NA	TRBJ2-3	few	CASTQGQGTDTQYF	TGTGCCAGCACCCAGGGGCAGGGGACAGATACGCAGTATTTT
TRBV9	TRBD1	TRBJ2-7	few	CASSAQPGQAIGEQYF	TGTGCCAGCAGCGCCCAGCCGGGACAGGCTATTGGCGAGCAGTACTTC
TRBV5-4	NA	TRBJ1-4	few	CASSLAGEKLFF	TGTGCCAGCAGCTTGGCTGGGGAAAAACTGTTTTTT
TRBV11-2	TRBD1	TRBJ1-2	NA	CASSGTGENYGYTF	TGTGCCAGCAGCGGGACAGGGGAAAACTATGGCTACACCTTC
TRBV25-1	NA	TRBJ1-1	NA	CASMVPPEAFF	TGTGCCAGCATGGTCCCCCCTGAAGCTTTCTTT
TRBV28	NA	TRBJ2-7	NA	CASSWSYEQYF	TGTGCCAGCAGTTGGTCCTACGAGCAGTACTTC
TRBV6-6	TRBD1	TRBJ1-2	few	CASSYSWDRYNYGYTF	TGTGCCAGCAGTTACTCGTGGGACAGGTATAACTATGGCTACACCTTC
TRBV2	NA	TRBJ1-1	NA	CASTRTQNTEAFF	TGTGCCAGCACCAGGACACAGAACACTGAAGCTTTCTTT
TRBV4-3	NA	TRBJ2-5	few	CASSQASGGRETQYF	TGCGCCAGCAGCCAAGCCTCTGGAGGCCGGGAGACCCAGTACTTC
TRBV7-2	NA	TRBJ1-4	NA	CASSGGLGGEKLFF	TGTGCCAGCAGCGGGGGACTTGGAGGTGAAAAACTGTTTTTT
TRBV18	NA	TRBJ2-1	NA	CASSPPGGTLAYNEQFF	TGTGCCAGCTCACCACCGGGGGGAACTTTGGCCTACAATGAGCAGTTCTTC
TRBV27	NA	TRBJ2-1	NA	CASSFAGTGGYNEQFF	TGTGCCAGCAGTTTTGCAGGGACCGGGGGTTACAATGAGCAGTTCTTC
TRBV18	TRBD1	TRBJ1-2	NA	CASRRQGGPYGYTF	TGTGCCAGCAGACGGCAGGGGGGACCATATGGCTACACCTTC
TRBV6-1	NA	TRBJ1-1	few	CASSEMIPGWGEAFF	TGTGCCAGCAGTGAAATGATTCCGGGTTGGGGTGAAGCTTTCTTT
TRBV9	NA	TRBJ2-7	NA	CASSVEQDTAYEQYF	TGTGCCAGCAGCGTAGAGCAGGACACTGCCTACGAGCAGTACTTC
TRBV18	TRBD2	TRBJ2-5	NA	CASSPRREGGETQYF	TGTGCCAGCTCACCCCGGCGGGAGGGTGGAGAGACCCAGTACTTC
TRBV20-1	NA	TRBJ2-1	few	CSASGRDEQFF	TGCAGTGCTAGCGGGCGAGATGAGCAGTTCTTC
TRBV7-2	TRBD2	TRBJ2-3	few	CASSLNPSGGVIADTQYF	TGTGCCAGCAGCTTAAACCCTAGCGGGGGGGTGATCGCAGATACGCAGTATTTT
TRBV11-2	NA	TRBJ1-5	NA	CASSSERGQPQHF	TGTGCCAGCAGCTCTGAGCGGGGTCAGCCCCAGCATTTT
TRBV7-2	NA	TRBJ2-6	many	CASRERSGANVLTF	TGTGCCAGCAGGGAGCGGTCTGGGGCCAACGTCCTGACTTTC
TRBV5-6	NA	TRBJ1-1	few	CASSWGNEAFF	TGTGCCAGCAGCTGGGGTAATGAAGCTTTCTTT
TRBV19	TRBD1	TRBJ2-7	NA	CASSFVGGGEQYF	TGTGCCAGTAGTTTTGTAGGGGGCGGCGAGCAGTACTTC
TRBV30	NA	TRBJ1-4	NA	CAWSVPTRTTTNEKLFF	TGTGCCTGGAGTGTACCGACTCGGACAACAACTAATGAAAAACTGTTTTTT
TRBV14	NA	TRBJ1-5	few	CASSQDNQPQHF	TGTGCCAGCAGCCAAGACAATCAGCCCCAGCATTTT
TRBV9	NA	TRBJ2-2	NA	CASSVEPGRTTGELFF	TGTGCCAGCAGCGTAGAGCCAGGGCGGACTACCGGGGAGCTGTTTTTT
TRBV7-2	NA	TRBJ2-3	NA	CASSPGGADTQYF	TGTGCCAGCAGCCCAGGTGGAGCAGATACGCAGTATTTT
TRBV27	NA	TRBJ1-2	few	CASSRVGQRFGYTF	TGTGCCAGCAGTAGAGTGGGGCAGAGGTTTGGCTACACCTTC
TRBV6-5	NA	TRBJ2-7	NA	CASSKQGSRAYEQYF	TGTGCCAGCAGTAAACAGGGTAGTCGAGCCTACGAGCAGTACTTC
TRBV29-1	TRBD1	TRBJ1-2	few	CSVDRTGSSYGYTF	TGCAGCGTTGACAGGACAGGTAGCAGCTATGGCTACACCTTC
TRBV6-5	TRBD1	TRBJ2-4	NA	CASSNRGLIPNIQYF	TGTGCCAGCAGTAACAGGGGTCTTATCCCGAACATTCAGTACTTC
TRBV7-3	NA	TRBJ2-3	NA	CASSGGSDTQYF	TGTGCCAGCAGCGGGGGTTCAGATACGCAGTATTTT
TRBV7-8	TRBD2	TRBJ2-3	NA	CASSSPGLAGSTDTQYF	TGTGCCAGCAGCTCCCCGGGGCTAGCGGGAAGCACAGATACGCAGTATTTT
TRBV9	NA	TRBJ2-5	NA	CASSVGFEGNQETQYF	TGTGCCAGCAGCGTAGGATTCGAGGGGAACCAAGAGACCCAGTACTTC
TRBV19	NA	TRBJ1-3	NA	CASSLLRNTIYF	TGTGCCAGTAGTCTCCTTCGAAACACCATATATTTT
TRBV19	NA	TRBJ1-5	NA	CASSIAVRPNQPQHF	TGTGCCAGTAGTATAGCAGTCCGCCCGAATCAGCCCCAGCATTTT
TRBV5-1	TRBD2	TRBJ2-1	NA	CASSLALGTGRWREGLNEQFF	TGCGCCAGCAGCTTGGCCCTAGGGACCGGGAGGTGGCGGGAGGGCCTTAATGAGCAGTTCTTC
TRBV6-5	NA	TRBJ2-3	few	CASSYPGGTDTQYF	TGTGCCAGCAGTTACCCGGGAGGCACAGATACGCAGTATTTT
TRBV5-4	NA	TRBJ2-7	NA	CASSTGQVLSYEQYF	TGTGCCAGCAGCACGGGGCAGGTCCTCTCCTACGAGCAGTACTTC
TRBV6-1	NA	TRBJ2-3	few	CASSVVGDTQYF	TGTGCCAGCAGTGTCGTTGGAGATACGCAGTATTTT
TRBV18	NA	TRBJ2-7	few	CASSPRQGPDEQYF	TGTGCCAGCTCACCGAGGCAGGGTCCCGACGAGCAGTACTTC
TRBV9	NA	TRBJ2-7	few	CASSVGWGRRISLRYEQYF	TGTGCCAGCAGCGTAGGTTGGGGTAGAAGGATTTCGCTCAGATACGAGCAGTACTTC
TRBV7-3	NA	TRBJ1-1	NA	CASSSQVNTEAFF	TGTGCCAGCAGCTCACAGGTGAACACTGAAGCTTTCTTT
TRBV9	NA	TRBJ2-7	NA	CASSVRDFSYEQYF	TGTGCCAGCAGCGTACGGGACTTTAGCTACGAGCAGTACTTC